The clone carrying this T cell receptor beta chain was counted between two and nine times. The target antigen is unknown. This record comes from a study of T cell repertoires in cytomegalovirus infection. About the research overall: Carrying CMV and the relevant HLA type showed in public TCR beta signatures. General study points: Ex vivo, HLA-C-restricted CMV-specific TCR beta clonotypes prevailed over the rest of the response. Carriers of CMV plus the relevant HLA were identified by cumulative public TCR beta family frequency.

TCRdb reprocessed the reads via MiXCR and lists one record per CDR3 protein. The sample shows about a million distinct CDR3 sequences, approximately 31% of them seen only once. Germline V CDR1 and CDR2: SGHRS, YFSETQ. The V and J ends lost 4 bases and 3 bases respectively, with 13 bases between them. The CDR3 runs to 14 residues. The TCR comes from a human donor in good health (CMV status not recorded). Some clones in this sample may be carry-over from other donors' samples. The chain carries TRBV5-1 and TRBJ1-2, with D maybe TRBD1 (5 bases). This specimen consisted of cultured CD8+ T cells from PBMCs, obtained from culture after CMV antigen stimulation. CDR3 bases: TGCGCCAGCAGCCCAATACAGGATTACTATGGCTACACCTTC. This sequence encodes CASSPIQDYYGYTF.